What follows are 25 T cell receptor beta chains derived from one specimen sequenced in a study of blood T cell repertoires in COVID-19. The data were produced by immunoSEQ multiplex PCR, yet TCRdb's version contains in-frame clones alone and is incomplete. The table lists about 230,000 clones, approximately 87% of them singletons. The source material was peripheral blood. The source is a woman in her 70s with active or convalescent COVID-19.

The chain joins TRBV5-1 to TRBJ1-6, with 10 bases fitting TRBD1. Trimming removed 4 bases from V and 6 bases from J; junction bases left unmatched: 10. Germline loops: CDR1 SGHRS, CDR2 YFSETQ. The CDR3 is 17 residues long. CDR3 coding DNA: TGCGCCAGCAGCGGGGGGACAGGGGACTTGATTAATTCACCCCTCCACTTT. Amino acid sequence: CASSGGTGDLINSPLHF.

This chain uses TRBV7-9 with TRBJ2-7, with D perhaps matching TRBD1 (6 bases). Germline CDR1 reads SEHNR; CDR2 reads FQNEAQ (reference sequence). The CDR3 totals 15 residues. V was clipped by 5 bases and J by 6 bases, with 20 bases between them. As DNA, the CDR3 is TGTGCCAGCAGCGACCGACAGGAGATGTTGAGCGAGCAGTACTTC. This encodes CASSDRQEMLSEQYF.

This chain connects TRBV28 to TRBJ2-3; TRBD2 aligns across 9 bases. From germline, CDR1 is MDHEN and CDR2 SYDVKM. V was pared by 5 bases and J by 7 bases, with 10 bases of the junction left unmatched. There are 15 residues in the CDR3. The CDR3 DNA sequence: TGTGCCAGCAGTGTAAATAGCGGGAGTCGACATACGCAGTATTTT. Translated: CASSVNSGSRHTQYF.

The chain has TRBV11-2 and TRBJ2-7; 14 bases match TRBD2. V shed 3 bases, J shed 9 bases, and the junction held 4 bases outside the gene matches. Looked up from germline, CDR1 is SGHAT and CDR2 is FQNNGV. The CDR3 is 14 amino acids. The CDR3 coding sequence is TGTGCCAGCAGCTTGGGACTAGCGGGAGAAGTGCAGTACTTC. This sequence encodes CASSLGLAGEVQYF.

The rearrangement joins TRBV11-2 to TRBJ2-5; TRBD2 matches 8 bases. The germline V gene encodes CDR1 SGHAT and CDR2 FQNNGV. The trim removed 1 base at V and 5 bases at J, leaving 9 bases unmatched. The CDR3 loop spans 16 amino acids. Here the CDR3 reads CASSLVGGRKEETQYF. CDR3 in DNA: TGTGCCAGCAGCTTAGTAGGCGGGAGGAAGGAGGAGACCCAGTACTTC.

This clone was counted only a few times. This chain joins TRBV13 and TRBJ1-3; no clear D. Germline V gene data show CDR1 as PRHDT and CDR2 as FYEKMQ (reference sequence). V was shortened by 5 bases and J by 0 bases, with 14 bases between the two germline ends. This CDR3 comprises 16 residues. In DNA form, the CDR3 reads TGTGCCAGCAGCCCACTAGGACCGAGCTCTGGAAACACCATATATTTT. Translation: CASSPLGPSSGNTIYF.

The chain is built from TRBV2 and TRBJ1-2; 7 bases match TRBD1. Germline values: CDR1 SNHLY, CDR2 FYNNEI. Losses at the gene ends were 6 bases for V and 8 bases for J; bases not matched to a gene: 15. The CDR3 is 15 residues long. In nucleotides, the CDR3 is TGTGCCAGCAGCTTAGTACACCCTGACAGGGCAGGCTACACCTTC. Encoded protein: CASSLVHPDRAGYTF.

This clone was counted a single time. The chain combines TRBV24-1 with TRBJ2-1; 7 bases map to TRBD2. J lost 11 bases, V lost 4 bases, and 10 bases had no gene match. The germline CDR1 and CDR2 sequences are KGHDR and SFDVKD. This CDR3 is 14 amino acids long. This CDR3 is CATSDLGRTRKQFF. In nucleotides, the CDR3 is TGTGCCACCAGTGACTTAGGGCGGACTAGGAAGCAGTTCTTC.

CDR3 loop: CASSPKWGRANTDTQYF. CDR3 coding DNA: TGTGCCAGCAGCCCCAAATGGGGGAGGGCTAACACAGATACGCAGTATTTT. The V call is TRBV14, the J call TRBJ2-3; 7 bases are shared with TRBD2. The CDR3 runs to 17 residues. CDR1 and CDR2 (germline): SGHDN, FVKESK. J lost 2 bases, V lost 4 bases, and 12 bases had no gene match. Drawing the rest from reference TRBV14 and TRBJ2-3, the complete variable domain is EAGVTQFPSHSVIEKGQTVTLRCDPISGHDNLYWYRRVMGKEIKFLLHFVKESKQDESGMPNNRFLAERTGGTYSTLKVQPAELEDSGVYFCASSPKWGRANTDTQYFGPGTRLTVL.

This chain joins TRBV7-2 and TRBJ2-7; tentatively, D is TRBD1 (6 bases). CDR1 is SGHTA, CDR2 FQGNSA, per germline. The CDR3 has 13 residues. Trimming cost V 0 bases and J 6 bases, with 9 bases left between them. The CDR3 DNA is TGTGCCAGCAGCTTAGCGACAGGTCGCGAGCAGTACTTC. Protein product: CASSLATGREQYF.

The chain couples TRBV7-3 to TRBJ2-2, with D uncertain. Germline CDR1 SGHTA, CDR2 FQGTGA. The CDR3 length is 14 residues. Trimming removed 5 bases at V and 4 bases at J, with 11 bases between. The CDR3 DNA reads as TGTGCCAGCAGCCCTGGGCCCTCCACCGGGGAGCTGTTTTTT. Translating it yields CASSPGPSTGELFF.

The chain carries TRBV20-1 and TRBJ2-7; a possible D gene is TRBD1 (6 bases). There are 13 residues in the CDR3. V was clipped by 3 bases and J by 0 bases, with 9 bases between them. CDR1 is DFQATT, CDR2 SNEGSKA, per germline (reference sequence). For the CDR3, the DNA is TGCAGTGCTAGTCAGGGGTACTCCTACGAGCAGTACTTC. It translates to CSASQGYSYEQYF.

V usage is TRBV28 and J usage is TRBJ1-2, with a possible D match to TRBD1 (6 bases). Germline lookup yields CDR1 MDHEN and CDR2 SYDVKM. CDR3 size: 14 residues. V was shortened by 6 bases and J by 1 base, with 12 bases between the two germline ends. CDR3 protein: CASRKQGFNYGYTF. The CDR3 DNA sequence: TGTGCCAGCAGGAAACAGGGATTTAACTATGGCTACACCTTC.

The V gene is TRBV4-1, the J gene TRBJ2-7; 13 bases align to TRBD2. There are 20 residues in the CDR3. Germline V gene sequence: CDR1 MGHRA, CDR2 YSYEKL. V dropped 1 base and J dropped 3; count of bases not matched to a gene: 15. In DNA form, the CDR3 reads TGCGCCAGCAGCCAAGCTTGGACTAGCGGGAGCTGGGGGACCCTCTACGAGCAGTACTTC. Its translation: CASSQAWTSGSWGTLYEQYF.

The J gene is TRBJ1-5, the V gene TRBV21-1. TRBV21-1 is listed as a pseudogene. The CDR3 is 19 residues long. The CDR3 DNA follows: TGTGCCAGCAGCAAGGGTCTAGGGGAGGGGGGCCCTCTCCATCAGCCCCAGCATTTT. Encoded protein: CASSKGLGEGGPLHQPQHF.

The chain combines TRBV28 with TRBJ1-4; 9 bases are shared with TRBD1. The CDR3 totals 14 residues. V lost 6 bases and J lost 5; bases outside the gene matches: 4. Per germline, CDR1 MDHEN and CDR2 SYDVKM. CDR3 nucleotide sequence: TGTGCCAGCAGGGAGGGGACAGGGAATGAAAAACTGTTTTTT. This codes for CASREGTGNEKLFF.

CDR3: CASSLGGRGGELFF. The DNA of the CDR3 is TGCGCCAGCAGCTTGGGGGGGCGCGGCGGGGAGCTGTTTTTT. V and J are TRBV5-1 and TRBJ2-2; a possible D gene is TRBD1 (6 bases). Germline V lookup: CDR1 SGHRS, CDR2 YFSETQ. The CDR3 is 14 residues long. V was pared by 0 bases and J by 7 bases, with 10 bases between.

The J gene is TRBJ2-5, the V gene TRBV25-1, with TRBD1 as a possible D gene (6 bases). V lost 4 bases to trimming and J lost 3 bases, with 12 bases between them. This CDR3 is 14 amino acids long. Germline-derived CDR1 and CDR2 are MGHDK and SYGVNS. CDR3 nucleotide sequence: TGTGCCAGCAGTGTCCAGGGGATGGAAGAGACCCAGTACTTC. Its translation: CASSVQGMEETQYF.

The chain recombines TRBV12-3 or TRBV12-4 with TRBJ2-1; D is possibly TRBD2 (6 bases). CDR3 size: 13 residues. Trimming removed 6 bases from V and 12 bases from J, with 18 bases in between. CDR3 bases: TGTGCCAGCAGCCTCGGGAGAGGGAGAGTGCAGTTCTTC. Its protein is CASSLGRGRVQFF.

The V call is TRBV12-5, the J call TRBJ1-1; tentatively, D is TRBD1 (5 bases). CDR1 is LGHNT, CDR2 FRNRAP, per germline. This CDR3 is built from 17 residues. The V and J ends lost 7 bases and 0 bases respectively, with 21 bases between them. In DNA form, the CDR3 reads TGTGCTAGTGACCCCTTGGGGGGATTCTTCATGAACACTGAAGCTTTCTTT. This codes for CASDPLGGFFMNTEAFF.

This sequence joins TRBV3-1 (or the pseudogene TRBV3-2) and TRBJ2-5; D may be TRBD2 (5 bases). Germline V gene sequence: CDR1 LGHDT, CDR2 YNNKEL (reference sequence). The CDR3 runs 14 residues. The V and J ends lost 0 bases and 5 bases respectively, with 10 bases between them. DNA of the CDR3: TGTGCCAGCAGCCAAGATACTAGTGTGGAGACCCAGTACTTC. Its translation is CASSQDTSVETQYF.

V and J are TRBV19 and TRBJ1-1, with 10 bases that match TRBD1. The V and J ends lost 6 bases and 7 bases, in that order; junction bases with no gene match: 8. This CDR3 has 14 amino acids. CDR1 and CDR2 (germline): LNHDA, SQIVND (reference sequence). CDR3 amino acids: CASRAGQGYIEAFF. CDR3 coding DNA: TGTGCCAGTAGGGCGGGACAGGGGTATATTGAAGCTTTCTTT.

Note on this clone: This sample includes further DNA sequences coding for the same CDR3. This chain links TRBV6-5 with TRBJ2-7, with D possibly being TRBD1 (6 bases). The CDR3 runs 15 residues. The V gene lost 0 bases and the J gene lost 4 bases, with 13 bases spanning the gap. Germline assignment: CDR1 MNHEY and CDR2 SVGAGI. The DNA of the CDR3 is TGTGCCAGCAGTTACTCGTGGGGGCAGGGATACGAGCAGTACTTC. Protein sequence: CASSYSWGQGYEQYF.

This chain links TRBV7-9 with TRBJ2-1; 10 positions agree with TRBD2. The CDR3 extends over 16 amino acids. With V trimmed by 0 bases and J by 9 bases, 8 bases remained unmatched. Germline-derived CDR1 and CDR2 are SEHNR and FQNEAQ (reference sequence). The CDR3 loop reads CASSLAASGRSIEQFF. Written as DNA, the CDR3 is TGTGCCAGCAGCTTAGCGGCTAGCGGGAGATCGATTGAGCAGTTCTTC.

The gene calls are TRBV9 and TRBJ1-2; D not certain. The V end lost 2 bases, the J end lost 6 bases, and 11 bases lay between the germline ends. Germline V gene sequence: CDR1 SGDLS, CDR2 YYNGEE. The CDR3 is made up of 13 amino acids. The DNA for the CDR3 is TGTGCCAGCAGCGTGGTCGAGGGCAATGGCTACACCTTC. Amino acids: CASSVVEGNGYTF.